The T cell receptor (beta chain) under discussion was sequenced for a study of blood T cell repertoires in COVID-19. Background on the study: COVID-19 samples from acute and convalescent phases originated in the United States, Italy and Spain. T cells, B-cell-depleted T cells, or PBMCs supplied cDNA or gDNA.

Original methodology: Estimation of nucleated cell counts was performed using reference gene primer amplification. Produced via immunoSEQ multiplex PCR; TCRdb's table is partial and in-frame only. V and J calls and clone size follow that table, whereas D and trimming were derived from the DNA. This repertoire shows 150,000 to 200,000 clones, roughly nine tenths found once; its top ten account for about 2.1%. V lost 1 base and J 5 bases, leaving 14 bases between the germline ends. The CDR3 runs to 15 residues. Per germline, CDR1 LGHDT and CDR2 YNNKEL (reference sequence). The receptor comes from a man younger than 30 who had recovered from COVID-19. The rearrangement uses TRBV3-1 (or the pseudogene TRBV3-2) and TRBJ2-5, with a possible D match to TRBD1 (5 bases). Material for sequencing was peripheral blood. In DNA form, the CDR3 reads TGTGCCAGCAGCCAAGGGGGCGCAGTATCCGAGACCCAGTACTTC. The encoded protein is CASSQGGAVSETQYF.